This T cell receptor (beta chain) was captured by sequencing in a study of blood T cell repertoires in COVID-19. On the study more broadly: From the United States, Italy and Spain came samples of acute and convalescent COVID-19. The analysed material was cDNA or gDNA that came from T cells, B-cell-depleted T cells, or PBMCs.

In Seattle, patients joined the study during active infection and were tracked longitudinally. The germline V gene has CDR1 SGHTA and CDR2 FQGTGA. This CDR3 region has 15 residues. The V segment lost 5 bases and the J segment 5 bases; nucleotides outside the gene matches: 6. In the study's own analysis: Reference gene primer amplification in the assay estimated nucleated cell counts. Clones were sequenced by immunoSEQ multiplex PCR, and TCRdb holds only the in-frame ones, with some missing. V, J and clone size are taken as reported in that table, and D and trimming were inferred from the DNA itself. The sample shows 300,000 to 450,000 clones, approximately 89% of them seen only once.

The chain employs TRBV7-3 and TRBJ2-1; the match to TRBD2 covers 10 bases. Sequenced input: peripheral blood. This TCR derives from a woman aged 60-75 years with COVID-19, enrolled during active disease. CDR3 in DNA: TGTGCCAGCAGCACCCAGCGGGGGGGCAACAATGAGCAGTTCTTC. It specifies CASSTQRGGNNEQFF.